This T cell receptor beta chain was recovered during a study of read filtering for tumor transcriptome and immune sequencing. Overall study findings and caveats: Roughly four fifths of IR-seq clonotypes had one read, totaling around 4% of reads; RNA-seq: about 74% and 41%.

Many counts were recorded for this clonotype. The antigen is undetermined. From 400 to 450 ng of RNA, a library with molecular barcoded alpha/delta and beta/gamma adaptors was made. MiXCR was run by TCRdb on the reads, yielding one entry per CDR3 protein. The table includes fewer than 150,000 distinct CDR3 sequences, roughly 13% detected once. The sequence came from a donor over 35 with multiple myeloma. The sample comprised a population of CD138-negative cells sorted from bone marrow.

The CDR3 nucleotides are TGTGCCAGCAGCCAGGGCGAGGGGGCAGATACGCAGTATTTT. It is translated as CASSQGEGADTQYF. The chain links TRBV7-8 to TRBJ2-3; D is perhaps TRBD1 (6 bases). CDR1 and CDR2 (germline): SGHVS, FQNEAQ. Trimming pared 5 bases from V and 4 bases from J, leaving 13 bases between. CDR3 size: 14 residues.